Sequencing of this TCR beta chain was carried out in a study of T cell repertoires in cytomegalovirus infection. This clonotype has just a few counts. The antigen is unknown. A single record per CDR3 protein comes from TCRdb applying MiXCR to the reads. Counted here are fewer than 350,000 distinct CDR3 sequences, roughly 29% occurring once; the ten biggest clones make up over 15%. Deletions cut 1 base from V and 4 bases from J, with 13 bases between. The CDR3 extends over 15 amino acids. Germline V gene lookup returns CDR1 SGHVS and CDR2 FQNEAQ. Overall study results and limits: Summed frequency of shared TCR beta families picked out CMV carriers who also had the relevant HLA. HLA-C-restricted CMV-specific TCR beta clonotypes were dominant in the ex vivo response.

This specimen was cultured PBMCs, taken from culture after CMV antigen stimulation. This receptor was obtained from a human donor in good health (CMV status not recorded). Some clones in this sample may be carry-over from other donors' samples. This chain links TRBV7-8 with TRBJ2-5, with D possibly TRBD2 on 7 matching bases. The CDR3 DNA follows: TGTGCCAGCAGCTTAGGGTGGGGGGGCGGAGAGACCCAGTACTTC. Translated, it gives CASSLGWGGGETQYF.